This TCR beta chain derives from a study of blood T cells in healthy people across ages. Study overall: About one barcoded beta molecule per two T cells came from capture by template switching.

Next came a second PCR, run for about 6 to 11 cycles, which used a sample-barcoded 5' primer along with a J-beta primer mix. From the 5' RACE reads, TCRdb called clonotypes with MiXCR, one entry per CDR3 protein. The sample has 1.2 million to 1.5 million distinct CDR3 sequences, approximately 59% seen once. In germline, CDR1 is SGHTA, CDR2 FQGNSA. This CDR3 comprises 18 residues. V lost 1 base and J lost 2, with 17 bases in between. This TCR was recovered from a young man in good health. Sequenced sample: blood. The chain couples TRBV7-2 to TRBJ2-2, with a possible D match to TRBD2 (6 bases). The DNA of the CDR3 is TGTGCCAGCAGCTTAGAATCCGACGCGGGGAGAAACACCGGGGAGCTGTTTTTT. Its translation: CASSLESDAGRNTGELFF.